The 2 T cell receptor beta chains reported below all come from one sample, sequenced in a study of tumor-infiltrating lymphocytes in primary liver carcinoma. From unsorted bulk tissue weighing roughly 19-32 mg, DNA and RNA were co-extracted. Starting material of approximately 500 ng total RNA yielded TCR beta cDNA via a constant-region primer. Amplification in three nested multiplex PCR rounds with slightly modified ARM-PCR gave rise to TCR beta libraries. Both of the initial two PCR rounds ran for nine to ten cycles and employed TRBV1-TRBV30 forward primers alongside a C-beta reverse primer. MiXCR, applied by TCRdb to the multiplex PCR reads, yields one record per CDR3 protein. The table lists about 54,000 distinct CDR3 sequences, about 73% of them singletons, with 25% in the top ten. The sequenced material came from liver tumor tissue from sampling region 2. Documented subset: tumor region T2, inferior pole. The receptor source for this set is a man aged 40-55 years with primary liver carcinoma and hepatitis B virus infection.

To note about this clonotype: The junction does not match germline at one end; this may be a read error. J is TRBJ2-7 and V is TRBV2, with a possible D match to TRBD2 (6 bases). The CDR3 is made up of 15 amino acids. Germline loops: CDR1 SNHLY, CDR2 FYNNEI. CDR3 DNA sequence: TGTGTCAGCAGTGCGGGGCCAGACCTCTCCTACGAGCAGTACTTC. It encodes CVSSAGPDLSYEQYF.

The chain couples TRBV18 to TRBJ1-1, with D maybe TRBD1 (5 bases). This CDR3 is 13 amino acids long. Germline-derived CDR1 and CDR2 are KGHSH and LQKENI. V was shortened by 7 bases and J by 6 bases, with 15 bases between the two germline ends. The CDR3 loop is CASCCEKGPEAFF. The DNA for the CDR3 is TGTGCCAGCTGCTGTGAAAAGGGACCTGAAGCTTTCTTT.